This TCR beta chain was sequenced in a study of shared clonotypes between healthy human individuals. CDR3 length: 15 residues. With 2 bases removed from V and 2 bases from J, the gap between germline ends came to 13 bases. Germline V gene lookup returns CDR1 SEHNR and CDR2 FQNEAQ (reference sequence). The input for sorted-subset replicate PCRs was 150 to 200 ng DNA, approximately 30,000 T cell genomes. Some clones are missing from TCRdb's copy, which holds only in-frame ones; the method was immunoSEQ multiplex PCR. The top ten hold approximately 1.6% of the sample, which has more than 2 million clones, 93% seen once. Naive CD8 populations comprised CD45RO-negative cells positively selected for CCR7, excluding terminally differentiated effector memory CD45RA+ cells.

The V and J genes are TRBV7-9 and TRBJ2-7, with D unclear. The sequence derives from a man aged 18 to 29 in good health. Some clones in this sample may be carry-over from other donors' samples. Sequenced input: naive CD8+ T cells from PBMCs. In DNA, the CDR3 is TGTGCCAGCAGCTTATGGGCAGGCGGACCCTACGAGCAGTACTTC. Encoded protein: CASSLWAGGPYEQYF. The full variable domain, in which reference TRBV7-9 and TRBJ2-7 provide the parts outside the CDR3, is DTGVSQNPRHKITKRGQNVTFRCDPISEHNRLYWYRQTLGQGPEFLTYFQNEAQLEKSRLLSDRFSAERPKGSFSTLEIQRTEQGDSAMYLCASSLWAGGPYEQYFGPGTRLTVT.